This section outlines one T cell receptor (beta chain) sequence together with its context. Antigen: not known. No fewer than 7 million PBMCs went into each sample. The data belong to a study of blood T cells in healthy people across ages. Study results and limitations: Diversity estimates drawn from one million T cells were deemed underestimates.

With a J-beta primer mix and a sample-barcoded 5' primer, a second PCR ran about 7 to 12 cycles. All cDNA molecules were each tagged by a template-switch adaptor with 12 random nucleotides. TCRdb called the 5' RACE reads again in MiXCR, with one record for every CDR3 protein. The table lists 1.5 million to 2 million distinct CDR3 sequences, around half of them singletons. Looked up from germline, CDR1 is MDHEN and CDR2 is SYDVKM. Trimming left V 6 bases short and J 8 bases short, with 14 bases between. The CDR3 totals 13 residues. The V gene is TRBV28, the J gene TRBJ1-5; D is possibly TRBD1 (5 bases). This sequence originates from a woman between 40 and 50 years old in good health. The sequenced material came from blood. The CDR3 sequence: CASRSPGEKPQHF. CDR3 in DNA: TGTGCCAGCAGGTCTCCGGGGGAAAAGCCCCAGCATTTT.